Listed below are T cell receptor beta chains from one sample, sequenced in a study of technical replicates of blood from several donors. Generated by immunoSEQ multiplex PCR, the TCRdb table keeps only in-frame clones and is missing some. The sample carries 55,000 to 70,000 clones, around 87% recorded once. The sequencing sample was made of PBMCs. All receptors derive from a human donor in good health. Some clones in this sample may be carry-over from other donors' samples. Each CDR3 is given with its conserved first and last residue. A D gene is named only where the DNA matches it firmly. The size of a clone is reported for some rows only, either as once, few or many, or as a class for expanded clones.

D gene,clone size,V gene,J gene,CDR3 protein,CDR3 DNA
-,-,TRBV2,TRBJ1-2,CASSPGTRDGYTF,TGTGCCAGCAGCCCGGGCACTAGGGATGGCTACACCTTC
-,-,TRBV6-1,TRBJ2-1,CASTHGGNEQFF,TGTGCCAGCACCCACGGAGGAAATGAGCAGTTCTTC
-,-,TRBV7-2,TRBJ1-4,CASSLTRNEKLFF,TGTGCCAGCAGCTTAACCAGGAATGAAAAACTGTTTTTT
-,-,TRBV7-8,TRBJ2-7,CASSKTGETYEQYF,TGTGCCAGCAGTAAGACGGGAGAGACCTACGAGCAGTACTTC
-,-,TRBV19,TRBJ2-3,CASSPSTDTQYF,TGTGCCAGTAGTCCTAGCACAGATACGCAGTATTTT
TRBD1,-,TRBV10-3,TRBJ1-3,CAISDRDRASGNTIYF,TGTGCCATCAGTGACCGGGACAGAGCCTCTGGAAACACCATATATTTT
TRBD2,few,TRBV6-4,TRBJ2-1,CASSDSSGGDHNEQFF,TGTGCCAGCAGTGACTCAAGCGGGGGGGACCACAATGAGCAGTTCTTC
TRBD2,-,TRBV4-3,TRBJ2-1,CASSPLAGGSWREQFF,TGCGCCAGCAGCCCACTAGCGGGAGGTTCTTGGCGTGAGCAGTTCTTC
-,-,TRBV5-4,TRBJ2-2,CASTPGLATGELFF,TGTGCCAGCACCCCCGGGCTAGCGACCGGGGAGCTGTTTTTT
TRBD1,once,TRBV5-1,TRBJ2-7,CASSPRPGTGVSEQYF,TGCGCCAGCAGCCCCCGTCCCGGGACAGGGGTCTCCGAGCAGTACTTC
TRBD2,-,TRBV14,TRBJ2-1,CASSRVSASGWGEQFF,TGTGCCAGCAGCCGGGTATCGGCTAGCGGGTGGGGGGAGCAGTTCTTC
-,-,TRBV7-2,TRBJ1-1,CASSLQGSEAFF,TGTGCCAGCAGCTTACAGGGTTCTGAAGCTTTCTTT
TRBD1,-,TRBV6-5,TRBJ1-2,CASSPRDRYGYTF,TGTGCCAGCAGTCCCCGGGACAGATATGGCTACACCTTC
-,-,TRBV7-9,TRBJ2-7,CASSLVQGRGEQYF,TGTGCCAGCAGCTTAGTACAGGGGCGGGGCGAGCAGTACTTC
-,-,TRBV5-1,TRBJ2-3,CASSFGGPRTDTQYF,TGCGCCAGCAGCTTTGGAGGGCCCCGCACAGATACGCAGTATTTT
TRBD1,-,TRBV5-1,TRBJ2-1,CASSLELVAGGINEQFF,TGCGCCAGCAGCTTGGAACTGGTCGCAGGGGGAATCAATGAGCAGTTCTTC
TRBD2,-,TRBV9,TRBJ2-3,CASSISGSSSTDTQYF,TGTGCCAGCAGCATCAGCGGGAGTTCCTCCACAGATACGCAGTATTTT
-,-,TRBV7-8,TRBJ2-3,CASSSHSGGDTQYF,TGTGCCAGCAGCTCACACTCCGGCGGCGATACGCAGTATTTT
-,-,TRBV5-5,TRBJ1-3,CASSLATLGGNTIYF,TGTGCCAGCAGCCTTGCAACTCTAGGCGGAAACACCATATATTTT
TRBD1,-,TRBV7-6,TRBJ1-3,CASRQNRDREVNTIYF,TGTGCCAGCAGACAAAACCGGGACAGGGAAGTAAACACCATATATTTT
TRBD2,-,TRBV29-1,TRBJ2-5,CSVDGLAGPQETQYF,TGCAGCGTTGATGGGCTAGCGGGGCCACAAGAGACCCAGTACTTC
TRBD2,-,TRBV9,TRBJ2-1,CASSVGTSGTDEQFF,TGTGCCAGCAGCGTAGGGACTAGCGGTACGGATGAGCAGTTCTTC
-,-,TRBV12-5,TRBJ2-2,CASGLETANTGELFF,TGTGCTAGTGGTTTGGAGACAGCGAACACCGGGGAGCTGTTTTTT
TRBD1,few,TRBV5-1,TRBJ2-3,CASSLRTGGTDTQYF,TGCGCCAGCAGCTTGCGGACAGGGGGCACAGATACGCAGTATTTT
-,-,TRBV5-6,TRBJ2-3,CASSLAPGLTADTQYF,TGTGCCAGCAGCTTGGCCCCGGGTCTAACGGCAGATACGCAGTATTTT
-,once,TRBV10-3,TRBJ2-7,CAISESIRGAQYF,TGTGCCATCAGTGAGTCGATCCGGGGAGCGCAGTACTTC
TRBD2,-,TRBV29-1,TRBJ2-3,CSAQRGGTDTQYF,TGCAGCGCCCAGCGGGGGGGCACAGATACGCAGTATTTT
TRBD2,few,TRBV6-4,TRBJ2-1,CASSRTSDYNEQFF,TGTGCCAGCAGCCGGACTAGCGATTACAATGAGCAGTTCTTC
TRBD2,-,TRBV7-3,TRBJ2-1,CASSLDGRYNEQFF,TGTGCCAGCAGCTTAGACGGGAGGTACAATGAGCAGTTCTTC